A single sample gave rise to the 6 T cell receptor beta chains below, sequenced in a study of CD8+ T cells in alopecia areata. Cells that came from pooled cutaneous lymph nodes were sorted using CD4, CD8alpha, NKG2D, NKG2ACE and other markers. Sequencing templates came from extracted RNA that was reverse transcribed into cDNA. Clones were read by immunoSEQ multiplex PCR, and TCRdb kept only the in-frame ones, dropping some. Sampling found 290,000 or so clones, none seen once. Sequencing was carried out using CD4+ T cells sorted from a lymph node. These receptors came from a C3H/HeJ mouse with alopecia areata. For the strain, the MHC haplotype given is H2-k.

On this clone: Mouse names are used for the genes. CDR3 sequence reads: CASSDIAGLGQDTQYF. Partial CDR3 DNA: TGTGCCAGCAGTGATATCGCGGGACTGGGGCAAGAC. The rearrangement joins TRBV13-1 to TRBJ2-5; 10 bases are shared with TRBD2. With the read ending 4 residues before the CDR3 end, the germline J gene is used to fill in that end. Trimming removed 1 base from V and 3 bases from J; junction bases left unmatched: 5. Germline CDR1 and CDR2: NSHNY and SYGAGN. The length of the CDR3 is 16 residues.

This clone was detected a few times. Gene names refer to mouse genes. CDR3 bases read: TGTGCCAGCAGCCAAGAAGGACAGGGGTGGTCGCCC. Translated: CASSQEGQGWSP. The full CDR3 protein is CASSQEGQGWSPLYF. This chain uses TRBV5 with TRBJ1-6; 9 bases match TRBD1. Sequencing ends 3 residues short of the CDR3 end; the germline J gene provides the rest. TRBJ1-6 is an ORF, with its function uncertain. The CDR3 has 15 amino acids. Germline-derived CDR1 and CDR2 are LGHNA and YNLKQL (reference sequence). After removal of 0 bases from V and 10 bases from J, the junction contained 4 bases not matched to a gene.

Turning to this clone: The gene names here belong to mouse. Read data end 4 residues before the CDR3 end; the end is taken from the germline J gene. Other DNA sequences in this sample translate to the same CDR3. This rearrangement joins TRBV13-2 to TRBJ2-7; weak D call: TRBD2 (6 bases). CDR3 length: 13 residues. Germline CDR1 is NNHNN and CDR2 is SYGAGS (reference sequence). The V end was cut by 5 bases, the J end by 0 bases, with 9 bases between. The CDR3 DNA, read in part, is TGTGCCAGCGGAACTGGGTCCTCCTAT. Translated: CASGTGSSY. The entire CDR3 protein reads CASGTGSSYEQYF.

With respect to this clone: The listed genes are named as in mouse. The read falls 4 residues short of the CDR3 end, and the missing part is taken from the germline J gene. The chain links TRBV13-1 to TRBJ2-2; 12 positions match TRBD2. This CDR3 is 15 amino acids long. Germline CDR1 is NSHNY and CDR2 is SYGAGN. CDR3 sequence: CASSRDWGEDGQLYF. The CDR3 bases that were read are TGTGCCAGCAGCCGGGACTGGGGGGAGGACGGG.

Of note for this clone: The germline and genes are mouse ones. The sequence runs out 4 residues before the end of the CDR3; the remainder is reconstructed from the germline J gene. V and J are TRBV13-2 and TRBJ2-5; 11 nucleotides agree with TRBD2. The V gene end was trimmed by 6 bases and the J gene end by 0 bases; junction bases not matched to a gene: 3. Germline lookup yields CDR1 NNHNN and CDR2 SYGAGS (reference sequence). CDR3 length: 15 amino acids. The DNA read from the CDR3 is TGTGCCAGCGCTGGGACTGGGGGTAACCAAGAC. It encodes CASAGTGGNQD. The whole CDR3 reads CASAGTGGNQDTQYF.

Points on this clone: The listed genes are named as in mouse. The read ends 4 residues early relative to the CDR3; the germline J gene fills the gap. This same CDR3 is encoded by further DNA sequences in the sample. This chain joins TRBV31 and TRBJ2-3; 11 positions agree with TRBD2. The length of the CDR3 is 17 residues. The J segment lost 0 bases and the V segment lost 0 bases, leaving 5 bases of the junction unmatched. Looked up from germline, CDR1 is GKSSPN and CDR2 is SITVG. This chain's CDR3 is CAWSLGTGGPSAETLYF. CDR3 DNA, as far as it was read: TGTGCCTGGAGTCTGGGGACTGGGGGACCTAGTGCAGAA.